This TCR beta chain comes out of a study of technical replicates of blood from several donors. This CDR3 contains 15 residues. The V end was cut by 2 bases, the J end by 1 base, with 12 bases between. Germline V gene sequence: CDR1 SGHNT, CDR2 YYREEE (reference sequence). Data came from immunoSEQ multiplex PCR; TCRdb stores just in-frame clones and leaves some out. Here the sample spans approximately 84,000 clones, roughly 98% being singletons. Sequences were obtained from T cells isolated from PBMCs. This chain joins TRBV5-4 and TRBJ2-5; D is possibly TRBD2 (7 bases). The sequence derives from a human donor in good health. CDR3: CASSLGGGLQETQYF. CDR3 DNA sequence: TGTGCCAGCAGCTTAGGGGGGGGGCTCCAAGAGACCCAGTACTTC.